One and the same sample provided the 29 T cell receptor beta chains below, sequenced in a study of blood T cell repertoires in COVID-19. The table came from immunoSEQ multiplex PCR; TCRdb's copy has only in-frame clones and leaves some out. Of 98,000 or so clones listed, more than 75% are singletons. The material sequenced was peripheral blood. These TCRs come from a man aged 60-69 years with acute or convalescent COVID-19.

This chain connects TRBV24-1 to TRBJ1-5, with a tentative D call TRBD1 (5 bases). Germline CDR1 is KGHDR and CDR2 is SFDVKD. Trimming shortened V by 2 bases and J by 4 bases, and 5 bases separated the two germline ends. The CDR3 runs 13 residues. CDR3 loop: CATSDSGNQPQHF. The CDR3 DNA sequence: TGTGCCACCAGTGATTCAGGGAATCAGCCCCAGCATTTT.

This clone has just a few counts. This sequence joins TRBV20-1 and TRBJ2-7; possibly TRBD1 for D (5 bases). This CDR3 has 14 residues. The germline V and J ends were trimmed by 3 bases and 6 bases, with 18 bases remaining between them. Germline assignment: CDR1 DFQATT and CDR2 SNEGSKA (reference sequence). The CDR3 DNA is TGCAGTGCTAGTGAAGGGGCCCAAGGCGGCGAGCAGTACGTC. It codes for CSASEGAQGGEQYV.

In DNA, the CDR3 is TGTGCCAGCAGTCCTCTAGCGGGAGAGGTTACAGATACGCAGTATTTT. Its protein product is CASSPLAGEVTDTQYF. J is TRBJ2-3 and V is TRBV27; 10 nucleotides align to TRBD2. The V and J ends lost 5 bases and 3 bases, in that order; junction bases with no gene match: 8. This CDR3 is built from 16 residues. The germline CDR1 and CDR2 sequences are MNHEY and SMNVEV (reference sequence).

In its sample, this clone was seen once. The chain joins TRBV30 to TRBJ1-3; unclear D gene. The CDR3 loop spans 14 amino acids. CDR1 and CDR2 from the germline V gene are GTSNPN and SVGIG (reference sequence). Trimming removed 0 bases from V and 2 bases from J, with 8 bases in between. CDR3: CAWSVRSAGNTIYF. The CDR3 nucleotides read TGTGCCTGGAGTGTACGGTCTGCTGGAAACACCATATATTTT. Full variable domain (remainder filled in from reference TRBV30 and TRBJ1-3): SQTIHQWPATLVQPVGSPLSLECTVEGTSNPNLYWYRQAAGRGLQLLFYSVGIGQISSEVPQNLSASRPQDRQFILSSKKLLLSDSGFYLCAWSVRSAGNTIYFGEGSWLTVV.

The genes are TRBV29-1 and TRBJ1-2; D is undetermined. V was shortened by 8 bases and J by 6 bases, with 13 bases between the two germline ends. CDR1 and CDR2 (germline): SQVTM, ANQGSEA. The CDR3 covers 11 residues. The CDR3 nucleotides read TGCAGCACACAAACGGAGGATGGCTACACCTTC. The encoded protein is CSTQTEDGYTF.

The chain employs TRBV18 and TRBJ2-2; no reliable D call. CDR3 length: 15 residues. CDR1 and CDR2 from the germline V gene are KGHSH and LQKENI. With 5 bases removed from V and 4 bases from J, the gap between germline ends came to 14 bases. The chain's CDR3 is CASSYVQETTGELFF. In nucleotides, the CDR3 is TGTGCCAGCTCATATGTCCAGGAAACCACCGGGGAGCTGTTTTTT.

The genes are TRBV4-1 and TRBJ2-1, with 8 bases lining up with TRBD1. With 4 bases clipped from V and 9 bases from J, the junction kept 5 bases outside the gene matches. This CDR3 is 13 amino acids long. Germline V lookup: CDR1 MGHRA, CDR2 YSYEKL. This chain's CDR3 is CASSRATGGEQFF. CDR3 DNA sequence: TGCGCCAGCAGCCGGGCCACAGGGGGTGAGCAGTTCTTC.

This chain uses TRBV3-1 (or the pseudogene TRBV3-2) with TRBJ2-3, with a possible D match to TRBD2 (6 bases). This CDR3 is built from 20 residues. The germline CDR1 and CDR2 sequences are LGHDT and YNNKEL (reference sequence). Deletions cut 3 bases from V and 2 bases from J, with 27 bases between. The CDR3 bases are TGTGCCAGCAGCCACAATCGAGTTGGGGCGGTTAGCGGTTTCACAGATACGCAGTATTTT. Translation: CASSHNRVGAVSGFTDTQYF.

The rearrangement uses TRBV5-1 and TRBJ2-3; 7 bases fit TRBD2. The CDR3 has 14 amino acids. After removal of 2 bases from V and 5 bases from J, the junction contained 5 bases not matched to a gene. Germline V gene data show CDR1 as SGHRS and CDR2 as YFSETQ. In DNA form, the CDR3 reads TGCGCCAGCAGCTTCCGGCGGGAGTTAGATACGCAGTATTTT. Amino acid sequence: CASSFRRELDTQYF.

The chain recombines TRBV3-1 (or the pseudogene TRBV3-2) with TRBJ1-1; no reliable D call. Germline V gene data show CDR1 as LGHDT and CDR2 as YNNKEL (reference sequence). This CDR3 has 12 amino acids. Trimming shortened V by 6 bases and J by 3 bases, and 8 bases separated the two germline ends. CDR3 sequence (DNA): TGTGCCAGCAGGAAGCGGGACACTGAAGCTTTCTTT. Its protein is CASRKRDTEAFF.

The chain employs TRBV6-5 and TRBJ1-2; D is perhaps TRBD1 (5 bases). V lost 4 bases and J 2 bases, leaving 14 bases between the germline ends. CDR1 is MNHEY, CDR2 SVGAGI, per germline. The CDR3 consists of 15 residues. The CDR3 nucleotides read TGTGCCAGCAGTTCCCACGCTGGGGGGAACTATGGCTACACCTTC. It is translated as CASSSHAGGNYGYTF.

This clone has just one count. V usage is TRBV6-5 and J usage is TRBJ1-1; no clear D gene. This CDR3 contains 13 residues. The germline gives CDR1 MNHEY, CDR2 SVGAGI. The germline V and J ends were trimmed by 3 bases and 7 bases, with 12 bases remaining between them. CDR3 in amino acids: CASSYKVSDEAFF. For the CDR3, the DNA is TGTGCCAGCAGTTATAAGGTAAGCGATGAAGCTTTCTTT.

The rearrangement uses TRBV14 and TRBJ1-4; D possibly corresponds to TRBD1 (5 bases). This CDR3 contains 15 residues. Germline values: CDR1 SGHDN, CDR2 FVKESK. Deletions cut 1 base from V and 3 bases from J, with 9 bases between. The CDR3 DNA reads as TGTGCCAGCAGCCAAGTATGGACACCTAATGAAAAACTGTTTTTT. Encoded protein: CASSQVWTPNEKLFF.

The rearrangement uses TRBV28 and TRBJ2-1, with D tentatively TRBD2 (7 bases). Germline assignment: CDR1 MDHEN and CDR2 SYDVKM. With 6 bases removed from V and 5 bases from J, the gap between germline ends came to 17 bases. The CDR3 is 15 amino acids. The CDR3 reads CASRWGASGDNEQFF. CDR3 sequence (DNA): TGTGCCAGCAGATGGGGGGCTAGCGGTGACAATGAGCAGTTCTTC.

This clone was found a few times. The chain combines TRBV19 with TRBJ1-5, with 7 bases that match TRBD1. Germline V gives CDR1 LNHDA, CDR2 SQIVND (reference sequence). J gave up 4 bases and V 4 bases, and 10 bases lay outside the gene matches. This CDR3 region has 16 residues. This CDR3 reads CASSTRGGTANQPQHF. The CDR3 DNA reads TGTGCCAGTAGTACGCGAGGGGGGACAGCAAATCAGCCCCAGCATTTT.

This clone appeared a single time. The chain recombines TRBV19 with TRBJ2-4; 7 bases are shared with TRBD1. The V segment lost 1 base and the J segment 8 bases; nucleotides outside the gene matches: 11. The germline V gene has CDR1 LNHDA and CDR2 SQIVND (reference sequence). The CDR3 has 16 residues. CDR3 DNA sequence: TGTGCCAGTAGTATAGGTTCGCGACAGGGTGAGGACATTCAGTACTTC. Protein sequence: CASSIGSRQGEDIQYF.

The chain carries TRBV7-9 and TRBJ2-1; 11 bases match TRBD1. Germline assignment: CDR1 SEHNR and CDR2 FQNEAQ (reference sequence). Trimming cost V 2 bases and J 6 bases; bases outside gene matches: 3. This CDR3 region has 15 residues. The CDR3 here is CASSLRTGGRNEQFF. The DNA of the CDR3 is TGTGCCAGCAGCTTAAGGACAGGGGGCCGCAATGAGCAGTTCTTC.

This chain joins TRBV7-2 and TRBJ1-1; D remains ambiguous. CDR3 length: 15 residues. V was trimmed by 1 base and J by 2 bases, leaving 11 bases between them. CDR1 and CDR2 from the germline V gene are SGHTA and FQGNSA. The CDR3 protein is CASSLVATKNTEAFF. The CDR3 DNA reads TGTGCCAGCAGCTTAGTTGCCACTAAAAACACTGAAGCTTTCTTT.

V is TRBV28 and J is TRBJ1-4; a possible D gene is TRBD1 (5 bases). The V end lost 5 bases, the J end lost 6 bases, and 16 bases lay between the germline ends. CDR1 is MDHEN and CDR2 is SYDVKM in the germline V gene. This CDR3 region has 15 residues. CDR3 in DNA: TGTGCCAGCAGTCCCACTGCGGGACCGCATGAAAAACTGTTTTTT. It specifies CASSPTAGPHEKLFF.

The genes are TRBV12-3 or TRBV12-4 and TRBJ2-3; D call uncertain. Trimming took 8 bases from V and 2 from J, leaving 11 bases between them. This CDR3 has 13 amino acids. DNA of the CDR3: TGTGCCAGCGGAGAATACCACACAGATACGCAGTATTTT. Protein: CASGEYHTDTQYF.

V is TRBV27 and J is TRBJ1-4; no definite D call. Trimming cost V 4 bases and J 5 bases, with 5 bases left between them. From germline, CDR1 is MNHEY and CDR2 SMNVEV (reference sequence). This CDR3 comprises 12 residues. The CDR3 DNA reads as TGTGCCAGCAGTTCCGAGAATGAAAAACTGTTTTTT. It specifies CASSSENEKLFF.

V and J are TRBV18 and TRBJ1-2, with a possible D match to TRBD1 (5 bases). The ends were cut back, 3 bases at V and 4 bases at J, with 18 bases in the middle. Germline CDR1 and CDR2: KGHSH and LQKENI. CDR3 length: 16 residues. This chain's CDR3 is CASSPTDSYLPYGYTF. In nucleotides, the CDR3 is TGTGCCAGCTCACCGACAGACTCCTATCTCCCCTATGGCTACACCTTC.

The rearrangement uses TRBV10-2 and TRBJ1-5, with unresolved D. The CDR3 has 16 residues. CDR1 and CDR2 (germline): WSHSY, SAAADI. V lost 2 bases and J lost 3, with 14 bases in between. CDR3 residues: CASSESPWTDNQPQHF. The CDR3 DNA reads TGCGCCAGCAGTGAGAGCCCCTGGACTGACAATCAGCCCCAGCATTTT.

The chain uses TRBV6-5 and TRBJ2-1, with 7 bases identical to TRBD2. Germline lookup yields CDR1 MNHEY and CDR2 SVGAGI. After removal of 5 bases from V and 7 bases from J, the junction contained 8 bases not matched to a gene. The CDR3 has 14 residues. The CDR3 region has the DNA TGTGCCAGCAGTCGCGGGAGTTTCGAAAATGAGCAGTTCTTC. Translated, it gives CASSRGSFENEQFF.

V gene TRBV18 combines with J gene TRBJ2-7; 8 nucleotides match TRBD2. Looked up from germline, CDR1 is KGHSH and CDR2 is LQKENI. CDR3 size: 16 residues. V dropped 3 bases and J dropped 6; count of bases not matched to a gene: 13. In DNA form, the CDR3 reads TGTGCCAGCTCACCCCGCTCTGCGGGAGGTCTAGCCGAGCAGTACTTC. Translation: CASSPRSAGGLAEQYF.

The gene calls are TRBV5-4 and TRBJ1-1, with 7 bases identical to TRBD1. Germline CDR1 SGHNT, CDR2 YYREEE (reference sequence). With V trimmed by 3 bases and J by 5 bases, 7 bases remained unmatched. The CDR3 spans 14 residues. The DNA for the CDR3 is TGTGCCAGCAGCTCCCGACAGGGAGAGACTGAAGCTTTCTTT. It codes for CASSSRQGETEAFF.

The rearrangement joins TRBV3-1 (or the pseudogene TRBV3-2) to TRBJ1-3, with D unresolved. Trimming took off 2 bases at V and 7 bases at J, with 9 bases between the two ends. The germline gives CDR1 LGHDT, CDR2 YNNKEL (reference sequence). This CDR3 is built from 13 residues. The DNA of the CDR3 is TGTGCCAGCAGCCAACGAGGAGCCAACACCATATATTTT. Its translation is CASSQRGANTIYF.

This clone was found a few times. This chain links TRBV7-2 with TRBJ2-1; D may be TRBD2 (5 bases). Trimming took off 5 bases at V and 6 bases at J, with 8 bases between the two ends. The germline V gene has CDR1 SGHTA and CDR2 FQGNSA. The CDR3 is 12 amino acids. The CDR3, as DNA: TGTGCCAGCAGCCCCACTAGCAATGAGCAGTTCTTC. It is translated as CASSPTSNEQFF. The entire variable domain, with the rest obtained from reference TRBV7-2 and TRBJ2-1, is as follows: GAGVSQSPSNKVTEKGKDVELRCDPISGHTALYWYRQSLGQGLEFLIYFQGNSAPDKSGLPSDRFSAERTGGSVSTLTIQRTQQEDSAVYLCASSPTSNEQFFGPGTRLTVL.

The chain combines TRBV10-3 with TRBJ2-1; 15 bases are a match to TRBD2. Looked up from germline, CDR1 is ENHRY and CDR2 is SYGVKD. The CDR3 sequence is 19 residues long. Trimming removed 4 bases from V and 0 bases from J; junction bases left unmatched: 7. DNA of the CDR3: TGTGCCATCAGTGCTAGGACTAGCGGGGGGGGTAGCTCCTACAATGAGCAGTTCTTC. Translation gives CAISARTSGGGSSYNEQFF.